The clone carrying this T cell receptor beta chain was detected only once. The data belong to a study of blood T cell repertoires in COVID-19. Study summary: In each case, the material was cDNA or gDNA derived from T cells, B-cell-depleted T cells, or PBMCs.

Methods used by the authors: Cell counts per sample came from amplifying reference gene primers. Measured with immunoSEQ multiplex PCR; TCRdb has only the in-frame clones, and not every one. From that table come the V and J calls and clone size; the DNA was used to work out D and trimming. Of 250,000 or so clones in the sample, 83% were seen once. Germline loops: CDR1 SGHVS, CDR2 FNYEAQ. This CDR3 has 14 amino acids. The V end was cut by 7 bases, the J end by 3 bases, with 15 bases between. V usage is TRBV7-6 and J usage is TRBJ2-5; D remains ambiguous. Input material: peripheral blood. The TCR originated in a human donor in a cohort sampled during active COVID-19. The CDR3 reads CASTRGTWEETQYF. The CDR3 nucleotides are TGTGCCAGCACCCGCGGTACATGGGAAGAGACCCAGTACTTC. The whole variable domain, filled in from reference TRBV7-6 and TRBJ2-5, reads GAGVSQSPRYKVTKRGQDVALRCDPISGHVSLYWYRQALGQGPEFLTYFNYEAQQDKSGLPNDRFSAERPEGSISTLTIQRTEQRDSAMYRCASTRGTWEETQYFGPGTRLLVL.